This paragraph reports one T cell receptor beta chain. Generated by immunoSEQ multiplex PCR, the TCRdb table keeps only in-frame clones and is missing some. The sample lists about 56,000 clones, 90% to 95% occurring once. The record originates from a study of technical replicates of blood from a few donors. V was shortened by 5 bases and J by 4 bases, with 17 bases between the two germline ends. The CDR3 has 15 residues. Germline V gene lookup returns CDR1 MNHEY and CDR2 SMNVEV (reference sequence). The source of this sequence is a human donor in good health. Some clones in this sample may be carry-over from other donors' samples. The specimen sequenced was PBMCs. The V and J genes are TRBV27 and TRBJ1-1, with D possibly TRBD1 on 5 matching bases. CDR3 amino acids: CASSTSIGGGTEAFF. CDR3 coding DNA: TGTGCCAGCAGTACCTCCATCGGGGGTGGCACTGAAGCTTTCTTT.